This T cell receptor beta chain is drawn from a study of cytomegalovirus exposure and HLA in healthy donors. The study, taken as a whole, reports: Rare TCR sequences dominated, though some public TCRs recurred in many donors.

V shed 1 base, J shed 2 bases, and the junction held 2 bases outside the gene matches. Germline V gives CDR1 SEHNR, CDR2 FQNEAQ (reference sequence). CDR3 size: 16 residues. Worth noting for this clone: Its specificity is unknown.

With 60 Vbeta and 13 Jbeta primers, the PCR was carried out. Measured with immunoSEQ multiplex PCR; TCRdb has only the in-frame clones, and not every one. Among about 150,000 clones listed, about four fifths were seen once. The sample consisted of PBMCs. The clonotype originates from a girl under 18 in good health and CMV-seropositive. The chain has TRBV7-9 and TRBJ2-6; 7 bases line up with TRBD2. The CDR3 sequence: CASSLGAGAGANVLTF. CDR3 nucleotides: TGTGCCAGCAGCTTAGGGGCGGGGGCTGGGGCCAACGTCCTGACTTTC. Complete variable domain (other parts from reference TRBV7-9 and TRBJ2-6): DTGVSQNPRHKITKRGQNVTFRCDPISEHNRLYWYRQTLGQGPEFLTYFQNEAQLEKSRLLSDRFSAERPKGSFSTLEIQRTEQGDSAMYLCASSLGAGAGANVLTFGAGSRLTVL.